These 31 T cell receptor beta chains were sequenced from one sample in a study of human thymus T cells. Repertoires were generated with immunoSEQ multiplex PCR, while TCRdb's copy carries only in-frame clones and drops some. The sample lists approximately 46,000 clones; 85% to 95% were seen once. Sequencing was carried out using blood. Receptor source: a girl under three years old with a congenital heart defect but otherwise immunologically healthy.

The CDR3 region has the DNA TGTGCCAGTAGTATTGGACAGGGATGGACCCACGAGCAGTACTTC. Encoded protein: CASSIGQGWTHEQYF. V and J are TRBV19 and TRBJ2-7, with TRBD1 matching over 8 bases. This CDR3 is 15 amino acids long. Germline V lookup: CDR1 LNHDA, CDR2 SQIVND (reference sequence). V gave up 3 bases and J gave up 5 bases; unmatched junction bases: 9. Together with reference TRBV19 and TRBJ2-7, the CDR3 gives the full variable domain: DGGITQSPKYLFRKEGQNVTLSCEQNLNHDAMYWYRQDPGQGLRLIYYSQIVNDFQKGDIAEGYSVSREKKESFPLTVTSAQKNPTAFYLCASSIGQGWTHEQYFGPGTRLTVT.

This rearrangement joins TRBV7-2 to TRBJ2-7, with 9 bases fitting TRBD2. CDR1 and CDR2 from the germline V gene are SGHTA and FQGNSA. The V and J ends lost 1 base and 2 bases, in that order; junction bases with no gene match: 6. The CDR3 length is 16 residues. CDR3 residues: CASSLVAGVLAYEQYF. The CDR3 nucleotides read TGTGCCAGCAGCTTAGTAGCGGGAGTTCTAGCCTACGAGCAGTACTTC.

The chain is built from TRBV10-3 and TRBJ2-5, with 8 nucleotides matching TRBD1. The germline CDR1 and CDR2 sequences are ENHRY and SYGVKD. Trimming cost V 6 bases and J 1 base; bases outside gene matches: 4. This CDR3 has 14 residues. CDR3 protein: CAIRPGTGQETQYF. As DNA, the CDR3 is TGTGCCATCAGACCCGGGACAGGCCAAGAGACCCAGTACTTC.

V and J are TRBV7-9 and TRBJ2-5; D uncertain. Looked up from germline, CDR1 is SEHNR and CDR2 is FQNEAQ (reference sequence). This CDR3 has 13 amino acids. V was cut by 5 bases and J by 2 bases, with 9 bases left in between. For the CDR3, the DNA is TGTGCCAGCAGCCAGGACCCGCAAGAGACCCAGTACTTC. Its translation is CASSQDPQETQYF.

The chain links TRBV9 to TRBJ2-1; 15 bases match TRBD2. With 3 bases clipped from V and 7 bases from J, the junction kept 8 bases outside the gene matches. The CDR3 is 17 residues long. Germline V lookup: CDR1 SGDLS, CDR2 YYNGEE. In DNA, the CDR3 is TGTGCCAGCAGCGGTGAACCGGGACTAGCGGGAGGAAATGAGCAGTTCTTC. Protein: CASSGEPGLAGGNEQFF.

The CDR3 sequence is CASSNSPDRGHEQYF. The CDR3 DNA sequence: TGTGCCAGCAGTAATAGCCCCGACAGGGGCCACGAGCAGTACTTC. The chain has TRBV27 and TRBJ2-7, with 8 bases that match TRBD1. This CDR3 is built from 15 residues. Trimming took 5 bases from V and 5 from J; bases not matched to a gene: 11. The germline V gene has CDR1 MNHEY and CDR2 SMNVEV (reference sequence).

The V and J genes are TRBV7-9 and TRBJ2-1; D unresolved. The CDR3 sequence is 14 residues long. Between the trimmed V and J ends, which lost 5 bases and 8 bases, there was a span of 16 bases. CDR1 and CDR2 (germline): SEHNR, FQNEAQ (reference sequence). The DNA of the CDR3 is TGTGCCAGCAGCCCTGACCCCGATGGTCATGAGCAGTTCTTC. As protein: CASSPDPDGHEQFF. Complete variable domain (other parts from reference TRBV7-9 and TRBJ2-1): DTGVSQNPRHKITKRGQNVTFRCDPISEHNRLYWYRQTLGQGPEFLTYFQNEAQLEKSRLLSDRFSAERPKGSFSTLEIQRTEQGDSAMYLCASSPDPDGHEQFFGPGTRLTVL.

A single count supports this clone. The chain links TRBV29-1 to TRBJ2-1, with unresolved D. Germline assignment: CDR1 SQVTM and CDR2 ANQGSEA. This CDR3 is built from 12 residues. Trimming pared 1 base from V and 8 bases from J, leaving 9 bases between. The chain's CDR3 is CSVEGSADEQFF. The DNA of the CDR3 is TGCAGCGTTGAAGGGTCCGCTGATGAGCAGTTCTTC.

V is TRBV6-5 and J is TRBJ2-5; 8 bases are shared with TRBD2. The CDR3 consists of 12 residues. Germline lookup yields CDR1 MNHEY and CDR2 SVGAGI. V was pared by 5 bases and J by 7 bases, with 3 bases of the junction left unmatched. CDR3 sequence: CASSPGGGTQYF. The CDR3 coding sequence is TGTGCCAGCAGTCCCGGGGGGGGGACCCAGTACTTC.

This chain connects TRBV11-2 to TRBJ2-5, with TRBD2 matching over 11 bases. CDR1 is SGHAT and CDR2 is FQNNGV in the germline V gene. Trimming removed 3 bases from V and 4 bases from J; junction bases left unmatched: 7. CDR3 length: 16 residues. The CDR3 bases are TGTGCCAGCAGCTTGGCTAGACTAGCGGGGATAGAGACCCAGTACTTC. This codes for CASSLARLAGIETQYF.

The V and J genes are TRBV28 and TRBJ2-7, with 12 bases aligning to TRBD1. Trimming took 3 bases from V and 9 from J; bases not matched to a gene: 9. The CDR3 runs to 15 residues. Germline loops: CDR1 MDHEN, CDR2 SYDVKM. The CDR3 sequence is CASSLPPGQGAGQYF. The DNA of the CDR3 is TGTGCCAGCAGTTTGCCACCGGGACAGGGGGCCGGGCAGTACTTC.

This chain uses TRBV27 with TRBJ2-4; no clear D. Germline lookup yields CDR1 MNHEY and CDR2 SMNVEV (reference sequence). With 2 bases removed from V and 0 bases from J, the gap between germline ends came to 8 bases. This CDR3 has 15 amino acids. CDR3 DNA sequence: TGTGCCAGCAGTTTAACGGGTCTAGCCAAAAACATTCAGTACTTC. Translation gives CASSLTGLAKNIQYF.

The J gene is TRBJ2-7, the V gene TRBV29-1; D perhaps matches TRBD1 (5 bases). Deletions cut 2 bases from V and 6 bases from J, with 11 bases between. The CDR3 has 12 residues. Germline V gene data show CDR1 as SQVTM and CDR2 as ANQGSEA. The CDR3 sequence: CSVERGRGEQYF. DNA for the CDR3: TGCAGCGTTGAAAGGGGTAGGGGCGAGCAGTACTTC.

The chain joins TRBV19 to TRBJ2-3; 11 positions match TRBD2. Germline-derived CDR1 and CDR2 are LNHDA and SQIVND (reference sequence). After removal of 7 bases from V and 6 bases from J, the junction contained 6 bases not matched to a gene. The CDR3 consists of 14 residues. Here the CDR3 reads CASKTSGSRDTQYF. CDR3 in DNA: TGTGCCAGTAAAACTAGCGGGAGTCGCGATACGCAGTATTTT. The full variable domain, in which reference TRBV19 and TRBJ2-3 provide the parts outside the CDR3, is DGGITQSPKYLFRKEGQNVTLSCEQNLNHDAMYWYRQDPGQGLRLIYYSQIVNDFQKGDIAEGYSVSREKKESFPLTVTSAQKNPTAFYLCASKTSGSRDTQYFGPGTRLTVL.

This chain connects TRBV5-1 to TRBJ2-1; TRBD2 agrees at 10 bases. In germline, CDR1 is SGHRS, CDR2 YFSETQ. The CDR3 runs to 16 residues. The junction had 12 bases not matched to a gene; V was cut back by 4 bases and J by 8 bases. The CDR3 region is CASSRASGRGQDEQFF. The CDR3 region has the DNA TGCGCCAGCAGCCGGGCTAGCGGGAGAGGTCAGGATGAGCAGTTCTTC.

This clone was recorded only once. The V call is TRBV29-1, the J call TRBJ2-3, with 7 bases lining up with TRBD1. The J segment lost 0 bases and the V segment lost 7 bases, leaving 13 bases of the junction unmatched. The CDR3 spans 16 residues. Germline lookup yields CDR1 SQVTM and CDR2 ANQGSEA. The CDR3 coding sequence is TGCAGCGGCGGACCCCCGGGACAGAGAAGCACAGATACGCAGTATTTT. Amino acid sequence: CSGGPPGQRSTDTQYF.

The chain couples TRBV30 to TRBJ1-2; the D is unclear. The CDR3 extends over 15 amino acids. Trimming took off 3 bases at V and 3 bases at J, with 17 bases between the two ends. Per germline, CDR1 GTSNPN and CDR2 SVGIG (reference sequence). CDR3 protein: CAWRRGPARDYGYTF. CDR3 in DNA: TGTGCCTGGAGACGGGGTCCGGCTCGAGACTATGGCTACACCTTC.

The chain employs TRBV9 and TRBJ2-3; 9 bases align to TRBD1. V trimming: 0 bases; J trimming: 1 base; junction bases outside the gene matches: 6. Germline CDR1 is SGDLS and CDR2 is YYNGEE. CDR3 size: 17 residues. CDR3 loop: CASSVAPGDRGTDTQYF. CDR3 in DNA: TGTGCCAGCAGCGTAGCCCCCGGGGACAGGGGCACAGATACGCAGTATTTT.

The genes are TRBV6-5 and TRBJ1-1; D may be TRBD1 (5 bases). The germline CDR1 and CDR2 sequences are MNHEY and SVGAGI. Deletions cut 2 bases from V and 4 bases from J, with 11 bases between. This CDR3 comprises 14 residues. Here the CDR3 reads CASSYGSGGTEAFF. The CDR3 nucleotides read TGTGCCAGCAGTTACGGGTCGGGGGGCACTGAAGCTTTCTTT.

The genes are TRBV4-3 and TRBJ1-1; 10 nucleotides line up with TRBD1. This CDR3 has 16 residues. Losses at the gene ends were 1 base for V and 5 bases for J; bases not matched to a gene: 7. CDR1 and CDR2 (germline): LGHNA, YSLEER. CDR3 amino acids: CASSQGVGTGVTEAFF. As DNA, the CDR3 is TGCGCCAGCAGCCAAGGGGTAGGGACAGGGGTGACTGAAGCTTTCTTT.

The chain has TRBV7-9 and TRBJ1-2; D may be TRBD1 (6 bases). Looked up from germline, CDR1 is SEHNR and CDR2 is FQNEAQ (reference sequence). V dropped 3 bases and J dropped 4 bases, with 15 bases sitting between them. CDR3 length: 15 amino acids. The CDR3 sequence is CASSFAGGLSYGYTF. The CDR3, as DNA: TGTGCCAGCAGCTTCGCCGGGGGGCTTAGCTATGGCTACACCTTC. The full variable domain, with the rest looked up from reference TRBV7-9 and TRBJ1-2, is DTGVSQNPRHKITKRGQNVTFRCDPISEHNRLYWYRQTLGQGPEFLTYFQNEAQLEKSRLLSDRFSAERPKGSFSTLEIQRTEQGDSAMYLCASSFAGGLSYGYTFGSGTRLTVV.

V and J are TRBV4-2 and TRBJ2-2; 14 bases are a match to TRBD2. The CDR3 extends over 17 amino acids. The V and J ends lost 3 bases and 8 bases, in that order; junction bases with no gene match: 8. The germline V gene has CDR1 LGHNA and CDR2 YNFKEQ. Here the CDR3 DNA reads TGTGCCAGCAGCCATTCGACCGGGACTAGCGGGAGTGGGGAGCTGTTTTTT. Protein product: CASSHSTGTSGSGELFF.

The chain recombines TRBV6-1 with TRBJ2-3; a possible D gene is TRBD1 (5 bases). Trimming shortened V by 11 bases and J by 4 bases, and 16 bases separated the two germline ends. The CDR3 length is 13 residues. Germline V gives CDR1 MNHNS, CDR2 SASEGT. The CDR3 DNA reads TGTGCCTCCGGCAGGGAAGTCTCAGATACGCAGTATTTT. Amino acids: CASGREVSDTQYF.

V usage is TRBV5-6 and J usage is TRBJ1-2; TRBD1 might be the D (5 bases). CDR1 and CDR2 from the germline V gene are SGHDT and YYEEEE. The ends were cut back, 5 bases at V and 0 bases at J, with 14 bases in the middle. This CDR3 contains 15 residues. The CDR3 sequence: CASRYWGRSNYGYTF. CDR3 nucleotides: TGTGCCAGCAGATATTGGGGCCGATCTAACTATGGCTACACCTTC.

The genes are TRBV27 and TRBJ1-1, with 7 bases identical to TRBD1. Germline V gene data show CDR1 as MNHEY and CDR2 as SMNVEV (reference sequence). With 6 bases clipped from V and 2 bases from J, the junction kept 9 bases outside the gene matches. The CDR3 is made up of 15 amino acids. The DNA for the CDR3 is TGTGCCAGCAGGACAGGGTCGGGGCTTAACACTGAAGCTTTCTTT. Translated: CASRTGSGLNTEAFF.

The chain links TRBV18 to TRBJ2-5; D gene unclear. Germline loops: CDR1 KGHSH, CDR2 LQKENI. V lost 3 bases, J lost 7 bases, and 6 bases lay in between. This CDR3 region has 11 residues. CDR3 DNA: TGTGCCAGCTCACCCTCCGGGACCCAGTACTTC. Its protein is CASSPSGTQYF.

The J gene is TRBJ2-5, the V gene TRBV5-8; D call uncertain. The CDR3 runs 12 residues. Trimming took 0 bases from V and 1 from J, leaving 1 base between them. Germline CDR1 reads SGHTS; CDR2 reads YDEGEE. CDR3 coding DNA: TGTGCCAGCAGCTTGGGCCAAGAGACCCAGTACTTC. This translates into CASSLGQETQYF.

The chain is built from TRBV7-9 and TRBJ1-1, with D tentatively TRBD1 (5 bases). The germline V gene has CDR1 SEHNR and CDR2 FQNEAQ (reference sequence). The CDR3 has 15 residues. Trimming took off 4 bases at V and 1 base at J, with 13 bases between the two ends. CDR3 coding DNA: TGTGCCAGCAGCTACGGGGACCGCGGGAACACTGAAGCTTTCTTT. Translated, it gives CASSYGDRGNTEAFF.

V and J are TRBV4-2 and TRBJ1-5; 8 positions match TRBD1. This CDR3 has 14 residues. With 4 bases clipped from V and 9 bases from J, the junction kept 8 bases outside the gene matches. In germline, CDR1 is LGHNA, CDR2 YNFKEQ. Here the CDR3 reads CASSRYRGEGPQHF. CDR3 nucleotides: TGTGCCAGCAGCCGCTACAGGGGGGAAGGGCCCCAGCATTTT.

This chain links TRBV7-9 with TRBJ2-5; D unresolved. This CDR3 contains 13 residues. V lost 7 bases, J lost 2 bases, and 11 bases lay in between. From germline, CDR1 is SEHNR and CDR2 FQNEAQ (reference sequence). The CDR3, as DNA: TGTGCCAGCAACATAATGGGACAAGAGACCCAGTACTTC. Protein sequence: CASNIMGQETQYF.

V is TRBV7-9 and J is TRBJ2-5, with TRBD1 identical over 8 bases. V dropped 2 bases and J dropped 5; count of bases not matched to a gene: 10. Germline assignment: CDR1 SEHNR and CDR2 FQNEAQ (reference sequence). CDR3 length equals 16 residues. The CDR3 spells CASSLLAGGFGETQYF. CDR3 nucleotides: TGTGCCAGCAGCTTATTGGCAGGGGGCTTCGGTGAGACCCAGTACTTC.